This TCR beta chain was documented in a study of blood T cells in healthy people across ages. Notes on the study in general: The study found TCR beta diversity correlated strongly with naive T cell percentage. Higher diversity and more naive CD4+ cells were features of long-lived donors, compared to aged donors.

In regard to this clonotype: Its target is unknown. A much larger clone differs from this one at a single base, so this may be a read error.

The use of a sample-barcoded 5' primer and a J-beta primer mix characterized a second PCR of about 7 to 12 cycles. Each cDNA molecule, via a template-switch adaptor with 12 random nucleotides, was tagged. TCRdb analysed the 5' RACE reads with MiXCR anew, one entry per CDR3 protein. The repertoire consists of about 640,000 distinct CDR3 sequences, with approximately 30% occurring once and the leading ten covering around a sixth. Germline CDR1 DFQATT, CDR2 SNEGSKA (reference sequence). CDR3 size: 14 residues. V gave up 1 base and J gave up 13 bases; unmatched junction bases: 10. The sequencing sample was made of blood. The rearrangement links TRBV20-1 to TRBJ2-4, with TRBD1 matching over 10 bases. The sequence came from an elderly woman in good health. The DNA for the CDR3 is TGCAGTGCTAGAGCCGGGACAGGGGCGTGGGAGCAGTACTTC. Translation gives CSARAGTGAWEQYF.